This TCR beta chain was profiled in a study of regulatory T cells in long-lasting Graves disease (dated by TCRdb to about 2021). A note on the overall study: Newly diagnosed Graves' disease patients had taken antithyroid drugs for less than 3 months. Patients with persistent Graves' disease were compared with patients with newly diagnosed Graves' disease using TCR sequencing and RNA sequencing of peripheral blood. The study was registered as a clinical trial and conducted in China. TCR sequencing covered roughly 13 persistent and roughly 20 newly diagnosed Graves' disease patients, 33 samples in total. General study outcomes and caveats: Only peripheral blood was studied, because thyroid tissue, the primary lesion, was inaccessible. Compared with newly diagnosed patients, persistent Graves' disease patients had lower TCR Shannon entropy and fewer highly expanded clones, which suggests clonal expansion. Only the TCR beta chain was sequenced and analyzed. TRBV28, TRBJ1-2 and TRBJ2-5 were preferentially used in persistent disease, while TRBV20-1 and TRBJ2-1 were favored in newly diagnosed disease. A larger number of public clonotypes was shared among persistent patients (more than 2,500) than among newly diagnosed patients (around 970). As a limitation, the authors acknowledged that the small sample size may reduce accuracy.

The germline V gene (reference sequence) specifies MNHEY as CDR1 and SMNVEV as CDR2. From the cysteine up to the phenylalanine, the CDR3 has a length of 18 residues. Only the CDR3 portion is preserved as DNA: 54 bases, with reading frame beginning at the first base. After removal of 4 bases from V and 4 bases from J, the junction retains 14 bases not matched to a gene. The sample's time point label, decoded: newly diagnosed GD, antithyroid drugs for less than 3 months. For both TCR sequencing and RNA sequencing, RNA was extracted from PBMCs in TRIzol. Graves' disease was diagnosed according to American Thyroid Association guidelines. The patients came from an endocrinology department in Xi'an, China. From each patient, around 8.3 milliliters of peripheral blood was collected into an EDTA anticoagulant tube. Ficoll Paque Plus density gradient separation was used to isolate PBMCs, and no further T cell sorting was performed. RNA quality was checked with an Agilent 2100 Bioanalyzer and agarose gel, and concentration with a NanoDrop 2000.

Details on this clonotype: Its antigen is currently not known. No qualities accompany the bases; no much larger clone lies one base away.

Receptor amplification or capture employed multiplex PCR. Sequencing took place on an Illumina HiSeq 4000. CDR3 regions were amplified by Arm-PCR with iRepertoire HTBI primers to construct TCR beta libraries. PCR products were gel purified before sequencing. The study's own analysis went as follows. Across samples, roughly 60 TRBV and approximately 15 TRBJ segments were identified and used for gene usage analysis of CDR3 amino acid clonotypes. COPE and FqMerger were used to merge filtered high-quality paired reads into contigs. Contigs were aligned with BLAST to IMGT TRBV, TRBD and TRBJ reference genes, and CDR3 was defined per IMGT. Clonotypes above 0.1% frequency were classified as highly expanded clones. Shannon entropy was used to measure repertoire diversity, and the Gini coefficient was used to measure V-J evenness. Clonotypes shared by more than one individual were considered public. Through fastp at Q25 and MiXCR, TCRdb rebuilt clones from the public reads, retaining in-frame beta chains. Each entry merges the rows of one CDR3 protein and shows their most common DNA and genes. What appears here as the V and J calls and clone size reflects TCRdb's work, not the paper's. In this sample the table shows 300,000 to 400,000 distinct CDR3 sequences, 15% to 17% of which occur a single time. Clones ranked in the top ten supply about a fifth of the sample.

The material sequenced was peripheral blood mononuclear cells (PBMCs), taken at new diagnosis, from a patient treated with antithyroid drugs. The rearrangement joined TRBV27 to TRBJ2-2; the junction holds 8 bases that match TRBD2. The source of this sequence is a female donor with Graves disease. At the DNA level, the sequence is TGTGCCAGCAGTTCCTCCGGCCTCGGGGGGGGGGTCACCGGGGAGCTGTTTTTT. This sequence encodes CASSSSGLGGGVTGELFF.